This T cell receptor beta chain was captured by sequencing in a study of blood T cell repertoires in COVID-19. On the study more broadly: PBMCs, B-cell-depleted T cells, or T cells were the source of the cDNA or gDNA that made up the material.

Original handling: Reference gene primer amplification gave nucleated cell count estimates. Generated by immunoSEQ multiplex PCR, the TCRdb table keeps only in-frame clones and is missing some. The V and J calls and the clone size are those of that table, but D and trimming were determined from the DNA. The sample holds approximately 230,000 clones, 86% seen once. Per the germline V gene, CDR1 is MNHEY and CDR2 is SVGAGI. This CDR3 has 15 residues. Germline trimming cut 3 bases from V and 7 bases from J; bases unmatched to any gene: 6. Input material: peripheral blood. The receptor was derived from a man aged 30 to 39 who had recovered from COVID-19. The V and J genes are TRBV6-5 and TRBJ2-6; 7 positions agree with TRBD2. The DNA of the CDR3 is TGTGCCAGCAGTTATGGGGGGGGAACCGCCAACGTCCTGACTTTC. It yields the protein CASSYGGGTANVLTF.